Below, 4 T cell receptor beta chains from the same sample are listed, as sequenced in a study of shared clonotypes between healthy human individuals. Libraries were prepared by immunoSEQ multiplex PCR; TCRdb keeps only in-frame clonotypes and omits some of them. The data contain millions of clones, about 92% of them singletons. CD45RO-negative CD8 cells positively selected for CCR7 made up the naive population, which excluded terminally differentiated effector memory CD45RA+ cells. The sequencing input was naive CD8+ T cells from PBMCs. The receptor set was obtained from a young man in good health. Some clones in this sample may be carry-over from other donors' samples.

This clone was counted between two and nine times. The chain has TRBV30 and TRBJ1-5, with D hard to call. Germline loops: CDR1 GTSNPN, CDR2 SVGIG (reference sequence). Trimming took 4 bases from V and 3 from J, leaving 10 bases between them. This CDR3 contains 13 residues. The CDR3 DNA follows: TGTGCCTGGACACAAGGGTACAATCAGCCCCAGCATTTT. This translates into CAWTQGYNQPQHF. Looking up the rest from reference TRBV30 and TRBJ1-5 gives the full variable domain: SQTIHQWPATLVQPVGSPLSLECTVEGTSNPNLYWYRQAAGRGLQLLFYSVGIGQISSEVPQNLSASRPQDRQFILSSKKLLLSDSGFYLCAWTQGYNQPQHFGDGTRLSIL.

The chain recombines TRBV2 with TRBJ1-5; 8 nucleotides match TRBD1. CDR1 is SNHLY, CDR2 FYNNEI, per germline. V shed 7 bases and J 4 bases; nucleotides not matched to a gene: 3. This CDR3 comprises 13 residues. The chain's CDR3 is CASTDRVNQPQHF. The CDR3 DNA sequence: TGTGCCAGCACGGACAGGGTAAATCAGCCCCAGCATTTT.

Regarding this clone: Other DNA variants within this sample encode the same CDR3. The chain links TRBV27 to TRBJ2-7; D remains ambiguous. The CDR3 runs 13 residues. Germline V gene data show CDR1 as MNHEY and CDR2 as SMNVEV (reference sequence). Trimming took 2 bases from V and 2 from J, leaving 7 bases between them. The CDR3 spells CASSLRETYEQYF. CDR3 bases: TGTGCCAGCAGTTTACGAGAGACCTACGAGCAGTACTTC.

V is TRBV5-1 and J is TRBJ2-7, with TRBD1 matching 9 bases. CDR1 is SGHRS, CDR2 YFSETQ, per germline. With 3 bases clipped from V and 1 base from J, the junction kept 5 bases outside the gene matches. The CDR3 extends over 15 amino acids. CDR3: CASSSEGTGSYEQYF. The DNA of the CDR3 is TGCGCCAGCAGCTCCGAGGGGACAGGGTCCTACGAGCAGTACTTC.